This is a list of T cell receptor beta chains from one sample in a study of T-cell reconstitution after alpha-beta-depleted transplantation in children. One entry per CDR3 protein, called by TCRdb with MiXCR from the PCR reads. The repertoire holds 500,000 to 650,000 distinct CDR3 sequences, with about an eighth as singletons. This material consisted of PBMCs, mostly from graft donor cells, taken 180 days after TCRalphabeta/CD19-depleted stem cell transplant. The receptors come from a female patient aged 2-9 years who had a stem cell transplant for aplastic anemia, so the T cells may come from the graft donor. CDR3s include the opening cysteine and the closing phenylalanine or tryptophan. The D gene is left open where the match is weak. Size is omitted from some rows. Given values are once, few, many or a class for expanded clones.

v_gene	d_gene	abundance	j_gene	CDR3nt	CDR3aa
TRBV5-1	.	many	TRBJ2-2	TGCGCCAGCAGAGACAGGAGGGACACCGGGGAGCTGTTTTTT	CASRDRRDTGELFF
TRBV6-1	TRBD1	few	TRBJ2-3	TGTGCCAGCGTCCGGACAGGGGGGATTGATACGCAGTATTTT	CASVRTGGIDTQYF
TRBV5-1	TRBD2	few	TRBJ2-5	TGCGCCACCACGAGGGCGGTGGCGGGAGGGCTCCAAGAGACCCAGTACTTC	CATTRAVAGGLQETQYF
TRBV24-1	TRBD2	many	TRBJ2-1	TGTGCCACCAGTGACCCGGGAGGGATCTACAATGAGCAGTTCTTC	CATSDPGGIYNEQFF
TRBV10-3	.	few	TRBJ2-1	TGTGCCATCAGCCAAATCCCGGGGGTATCCTACAATGAGCAGTTCTTC	CAISQIPGVSYNEQFF
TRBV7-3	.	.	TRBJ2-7	TGTGCCAGCAGCCCCACGGGAGCGGAAGTGTACGAGCAGTACTTC	CASSPTGAEVYEQYF
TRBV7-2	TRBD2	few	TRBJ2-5	TGTGCCAGCAGCCGTAGCGGGAGGCAAGAGACCCAGTACTTC	CASSRSGRQETQYF
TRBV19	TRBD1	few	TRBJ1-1	TGTGCCGTAACAGGGGGAACTGAAGCTTTCTTT	CAVTGGTEAFF
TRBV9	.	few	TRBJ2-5	TGTGCCAGCAGCGTCCGACCCTACCCAGGGTCGGAGACCCAGTACTTC	CASSVRPYPGSETQYF
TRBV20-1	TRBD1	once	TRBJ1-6	TGCAGTGCTAGACGACAGGGGATCGATAATTCACCCCTCCACTTT	CSARRQGIDNSPLHF
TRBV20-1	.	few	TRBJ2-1	TGCAGTGCTAATTGGCGGGGAACCTACAATGAGCAGTTCTTC	CSANWRGTYNEQFF
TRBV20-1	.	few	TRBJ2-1	TGCAGTGGACCTCGAGGGAGTCTCGAGGATGAGCAGTTCTTC	CSGPRGSLEDEQFF
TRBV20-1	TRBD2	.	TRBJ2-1	TGCAGTGCTAGAGGGGGACTAGCGGGAGTCTACAATGAGCAGTTCTTC	CSARGGLAGVYNEQFF
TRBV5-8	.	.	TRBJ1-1	TGTGCCAGCAGCTTGGATGGTAGGTTCACTGAAGCTTTCTTT	CASSLDGRFTEAFF
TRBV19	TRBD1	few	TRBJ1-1	TGTGCCAGTAGTACCCGGGACAGGGGAGGCACTGAAGCTTTCTTT	CASSTRDRGGTEAFF
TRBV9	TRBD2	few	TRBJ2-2	TGTGCCAGCAGCGCAAGCGGGAGGGCCCTCGATGGCGGGGAGCTGTTTTTT	CASSASGRALDGGELFF
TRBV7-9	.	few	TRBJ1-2	TGTGCCAGCAGCTTAGACAACAGGATAAACTATGGCTACACCTTC	CASSLDNRINYGYTF
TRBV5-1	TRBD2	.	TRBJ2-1	TGCGCCAGCAGCATCCCCGCGGGAGGGCCGGATGAGCAGTTCTTC	CASSIPAGGPDEQFF
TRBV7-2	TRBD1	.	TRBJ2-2	TGTGCCAGCAGCTTGGGGACAGTTGAGAGCGGGGAGCTGTTTTTT	CASSLGTVESGELFF
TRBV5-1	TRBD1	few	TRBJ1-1	TGCGCCAGCAGCCCCTTTGGACAGGCCGAGAAGGGTGCTGAAGCTTTCTTT	CASSPFGQAEKGAEAFF
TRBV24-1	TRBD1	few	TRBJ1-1	TGTGCCACCAGTGACCCGAACAGGGGGCAAGCTTTCTTT	CATSDPNRGQAFF
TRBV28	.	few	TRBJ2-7	TGTGCCAGCGGTTGGGGGCGGGGCGTCGAGCAGTACTTC	CASGWGRGVEQYF
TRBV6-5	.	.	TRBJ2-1	TGTGCCAGCAGTTACTCCGCAGGGTGGGCAATACTAAATGAGCAGTTCTTC	CASSYSAGWAILNEQFF
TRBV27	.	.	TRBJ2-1	TGTGCCAGCAGTTTTGTGGTAGCTGGCGATGAGCAGTTCTTC	CASSFVVAGDEQFF
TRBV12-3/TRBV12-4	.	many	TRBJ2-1	TGTGCCAGCAGTTTAGTCAATGAGCAGTTCTTC	CASSLVNEQFF
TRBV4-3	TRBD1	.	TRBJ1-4	TGCGCCAGCAGCCCCCAAGGCTCCAACAGGGGGCTAGGGGAAAAACTGTTTTTT	CASSPQGSNRGLGEKLFF
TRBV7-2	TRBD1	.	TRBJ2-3	TGTGCCAGCAGCCACGACAGGGGCGCTAGCACAGATACGCAGTATTTT	CASSHDRGASTDTQYF
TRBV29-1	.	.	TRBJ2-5	TGCAGCGCCCCACAGGGAGGGCAGACCCAGTACTTC	CSAPQGGQTQYF
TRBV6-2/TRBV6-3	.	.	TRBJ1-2	.	CASDKGYFGPGYGYTF
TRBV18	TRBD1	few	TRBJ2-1	TGTGCCAGCTCACCACCTAATGGACAGGGGACAGGGGGCTACAATGAGCAGTTCTTC	CASSPPNGQGTGGYNEQFF
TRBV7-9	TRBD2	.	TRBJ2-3	TGTGCCAGCAGCTACCGACTAGCGGGAGTGGATACGCAGTATTTT	CASSYRLAGVDTQYF
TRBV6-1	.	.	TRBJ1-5	TGTGCCAGCAGTGCCCGCCGGGGGTTGGGCAATCAGCCCCAGCATTTT	CASSARRGLGNQPQHF
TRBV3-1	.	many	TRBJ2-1	TGTGCCAGCAGCCAGGGGGTCTATGAGCAGTTCTTC	CASSQGVYEQFF
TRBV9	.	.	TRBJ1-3	TGTGCCAGCAGCGTCGACATGGCTGGAAACACCATATATTTT	CASSVDMAGNTIYF
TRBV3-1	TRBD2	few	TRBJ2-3	TGTGCCAGCAGCGTAGCGGGAGCCACAGATACGCAGTATTTT	CASSVAGATDTQYF
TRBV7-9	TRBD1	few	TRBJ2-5	TGTGCCAGCAGCAAAGGGACAGGGTTGGATGAGACCCAGTACTTC	CASSKGTGLDETQYF
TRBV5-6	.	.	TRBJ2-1	TGTGCCAGCAGCTTTTTAGGGGTGGGGGACTCCTACAATGAGCAGTTCTTC	CASSFLGVGDSYNEQFF
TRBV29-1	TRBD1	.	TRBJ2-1	TGCAGCGCCGGTCCCTCGGACAGGGCCTTCTTCTCCTACAATGAGCAGTTCTTC	CSAGPSDRAFFSYNEQFF
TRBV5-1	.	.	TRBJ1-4	TGCGCCAGCAGCTTGTCCGGGTCTAATGAAAAACTGTTTTTT	CASSLSGSNEKLFF
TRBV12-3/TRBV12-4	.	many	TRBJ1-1	TGTGCCAGCCTACTAGGGGAGGGGACTGAAGCTTTCTTT	CASLLGEGTEAFF
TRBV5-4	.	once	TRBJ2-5	TGTGCCAGCAGCTCGCTCCTCGGGGGAGGAAAAACTCAGGGAGAGACCCAGTACTTC	CASSSLLGGGKTQGETQYF
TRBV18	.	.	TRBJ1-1	TGTGCCAGCTCAACCTGGGAGCTGACAGCTTTCTTT	CASSTWELTAFF
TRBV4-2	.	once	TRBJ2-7	TGTGCCAGCAGCCGTCTAAACGGGGACGGGAGCTCCTACGAGCAGTACTTC	CASSRLNGDGSSYEQYF
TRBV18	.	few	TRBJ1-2	TGTGCCAGCTCACCAAGTATTATCGGGGGAACTGGCTATGGCTACACCTTC	CASSPSIIGGTGYGYTF
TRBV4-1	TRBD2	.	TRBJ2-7	TGCGCCAGCAGCCGCGGGACTAGCGTCTCCTACGAGCAGTACTTC	CASSRGTSVSYEQYF
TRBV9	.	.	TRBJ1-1	TGTGCCAGCAGCGTAGAGGTGAGGACTGAAGCTTTCTTT	CASSVEVRTEAFF
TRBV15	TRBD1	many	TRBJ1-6	TGTGCCACCAGCAGAGATCCGAACACAGGGGGCGCATACTCACCCCTCCACTTT	CATSRDPNTGGAYSPLHF
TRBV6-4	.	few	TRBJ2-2	TGTGCCAGCAGTGTGGGTATCGCGAACACCGGGGAGCTGTTTTTT	CASSVGIANTGELFF
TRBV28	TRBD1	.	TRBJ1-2	TGTGCCAGCAGTTTATTGACAGGGAACTATGGCTACACCTTC	CASSLLTGNYGYTF
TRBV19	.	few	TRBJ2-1	TGTGCCAGTAGTATAGATCTGCGGGCTAGGTCAGGGGAGCAGTTCTTC	CASSIDLRARSGEQFF
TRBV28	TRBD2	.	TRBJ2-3	TGTGCCAGCAGTTTTCATCGGCGGGAGGGGTCAGATACGCAGTATTTT	CASSFHRREGSDTQYF
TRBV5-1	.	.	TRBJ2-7	TGCGCCAGCAGCTTGGGGAAGAGCGAGCAGTACTTC	CASSLGKSEQYF
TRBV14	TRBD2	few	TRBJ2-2	TGTGCCAGCAGCCGCGGACTAGCGGGAGGGTTCGGGGAGCTGTTTTTT	CASSRGLAGGFGELFF
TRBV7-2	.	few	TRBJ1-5	TGTGCCAGCAGCTTAGGGGTACCTCAGCCCCAGCATTTT	CASSLGVPQPQHF
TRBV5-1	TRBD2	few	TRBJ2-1	TGCGCCAGCAGCTTCATACTAGCGGGAATCTCCTACAATGAGCAGTTCTTC	CASSFILAGISYNEQFF